This T cell receptor (beta chain) stems from a study of blood T cell repertoires in COVID-19. Only in-frame clones appear in the TCRdb table, and some are missing; sequencing was by immunoSEQ multiplex PCR. In the table there are under 300,000 clones, approximately 88% of which are singletons. In its sample, this clone was seen once. Participant-reported clinical history was the basis for cohort assignment. The junction had 18 bases not matched to a gene; V was cut back by 2 bases and J by 7 bases. The CDR3 length is 21 residues. Germline CDR1 MNHEY, CDR2 SMNVEV (reference sequence). The gene calls are TRBV27 and TRBJ2-3; 16 bases agree with TRBD2. This receptor was taken from a woman between 40 and 50 years old with acute COVID-19. Sequencing used PBMCs or T cells enriched from blood (not recorded which). This CDR3 reads CASSLKSPGTSGGAAFHTQYF. The CDR3 DNA reads as TGTGCCAGCAGTTTAAAAAGCCCCGGGACTAGCGGGGGGGCCGCCTTCCATACGCAGTATTTT.